The following is a T cell receptor beta chain sequence with its context. Its antigen is not identified. Other DNA sequences of this sample code for an identical CDR3. Method: immunoSEQ multiplex PCR; TCRdb's copy keeps in-frame clones and lacks some. The table includes around 580,000 clones, 95% to 98% detected once. The sample comes from a study of shared clonotypes between healthy human individuals. Study details: Participating donors consisted of two women and a few men aged 18 to 49.

The CDR3 consists of 10 residues. Deletions cut 6 bases from V and 6 bases from J, with 5 bases between. Germline-derived CDR1 and CDR2 are SNHLY and FYNNEI. General observations from the study: A reduction in generation probabilities was seen for non-shared clonotypes relative to those shared by all four donors.

It was CD45RO-negative cells, positively selected for CCR7, that made up naive CD8 cells, with terminally differentiated effector memory CD45RA+ cells excluded. Caucasian adults residing in Nashville, Tennessee made up all the donors. This chain uses TRBV2 with TRBJ2-5, with D tentatively TRBD1 (5 bases). The clonotype was recovered from a man under 40 in good health. Sequencing was carried out using naive CD8+ T cells sorted from blood. The chain's CDR3 is CASRGQTQYF. CDR3 sequence (DNA): TGTGCCAGCAGGGGGCAGACCCAGTACTTC.